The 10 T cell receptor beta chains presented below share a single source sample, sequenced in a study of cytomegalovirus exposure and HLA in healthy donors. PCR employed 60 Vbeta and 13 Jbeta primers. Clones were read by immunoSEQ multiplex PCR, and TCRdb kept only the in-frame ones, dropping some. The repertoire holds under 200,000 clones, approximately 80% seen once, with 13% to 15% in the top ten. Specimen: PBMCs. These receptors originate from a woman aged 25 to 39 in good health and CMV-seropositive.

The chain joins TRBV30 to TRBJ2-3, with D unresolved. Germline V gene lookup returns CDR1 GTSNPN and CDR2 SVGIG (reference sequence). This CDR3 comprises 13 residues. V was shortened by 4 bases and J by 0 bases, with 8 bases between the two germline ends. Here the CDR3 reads CAWTKRSTDTQYF. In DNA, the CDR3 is TGTGCCTGGACCAAGAGGAGCACAGATACGCAGTATTTT.

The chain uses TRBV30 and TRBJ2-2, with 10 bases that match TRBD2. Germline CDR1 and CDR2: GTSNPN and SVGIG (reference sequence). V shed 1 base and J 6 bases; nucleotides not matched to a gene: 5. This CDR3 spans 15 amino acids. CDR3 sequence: CAWSEETSGPGELFF. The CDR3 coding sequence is TGTGCCTGGAGTGAGGAGACTAGCGGGCCCGGGGAGCTGTTTTTT.

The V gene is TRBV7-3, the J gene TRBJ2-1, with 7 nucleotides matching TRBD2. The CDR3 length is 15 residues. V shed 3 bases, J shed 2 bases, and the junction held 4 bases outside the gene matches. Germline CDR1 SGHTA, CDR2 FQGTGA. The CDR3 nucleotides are TGTGCCAGCAGCTTTAGTGGGGGGGCCTACAATGAGCAGTTCTTC. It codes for CASSFSGGAYNEQFF. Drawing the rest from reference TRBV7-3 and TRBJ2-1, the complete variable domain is GAGVSQTPSNKVTEKGKYVELRCDPISGHTALYWYRQSLGQGPEFLIYFQGTGAADDSGLPNDRFFAVRPEGSVSTLKIQRTERGDSAVYLCASSFSGGAYNEQFFGPGTRLTVL.

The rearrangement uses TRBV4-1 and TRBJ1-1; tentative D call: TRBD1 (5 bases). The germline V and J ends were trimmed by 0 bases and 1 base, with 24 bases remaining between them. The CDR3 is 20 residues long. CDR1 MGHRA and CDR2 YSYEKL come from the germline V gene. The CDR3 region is CASSQDLGADWGGGNTEAFF. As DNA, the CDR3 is TGCGCCAGCAGCCAAGATCTAGGGGCAGATTGGGGCGGGGGGAACACTGAAGCTTTCTTT.

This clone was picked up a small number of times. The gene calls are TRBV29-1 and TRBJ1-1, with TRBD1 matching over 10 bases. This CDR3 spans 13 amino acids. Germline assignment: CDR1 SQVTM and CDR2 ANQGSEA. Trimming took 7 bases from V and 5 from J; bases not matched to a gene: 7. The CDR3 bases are TGCAGCGCCGGGACAGGGGCATCGACTGAAGCTTTCTTT. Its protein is CSAGTGASTEAFF.

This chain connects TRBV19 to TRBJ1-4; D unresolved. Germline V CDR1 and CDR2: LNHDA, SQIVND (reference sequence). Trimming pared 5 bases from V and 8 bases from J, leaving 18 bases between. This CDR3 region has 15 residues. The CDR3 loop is CASSLGRAEREKLFF. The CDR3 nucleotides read TGTGCCAGTAGTTTAGGGCGGGCGGAACGAGAAAAACTGTTTTTT.

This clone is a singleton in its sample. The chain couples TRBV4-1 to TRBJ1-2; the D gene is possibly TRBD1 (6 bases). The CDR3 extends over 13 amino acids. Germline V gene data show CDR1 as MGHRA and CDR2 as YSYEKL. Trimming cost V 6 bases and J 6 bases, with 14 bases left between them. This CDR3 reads CASRATGSDGYTF. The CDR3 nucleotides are TGCGCCAGCAGGGCTACAGGGAGTGATGGCTACACCTTC.

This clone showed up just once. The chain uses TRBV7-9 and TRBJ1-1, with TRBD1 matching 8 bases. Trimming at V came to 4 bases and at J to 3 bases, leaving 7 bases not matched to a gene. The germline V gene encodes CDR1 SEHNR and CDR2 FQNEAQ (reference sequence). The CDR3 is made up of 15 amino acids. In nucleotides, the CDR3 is TGTGCCAGCAGCTCCACGACAGGGGTGTACACTGAAGCTTTCTTT. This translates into CASSSTTGVYTEAFF. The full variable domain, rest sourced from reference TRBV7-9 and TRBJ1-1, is DTGVSQNPRHKITKRGQNVTFRCDPISEHNRLYWYRQTLGQGPEFLTYFQNEAQLEKSRLLSDRFSAERPKGSFSTLEIQRTEQGDSAMYLCASSSTTGVYTEAFFGQGTRLTVV.

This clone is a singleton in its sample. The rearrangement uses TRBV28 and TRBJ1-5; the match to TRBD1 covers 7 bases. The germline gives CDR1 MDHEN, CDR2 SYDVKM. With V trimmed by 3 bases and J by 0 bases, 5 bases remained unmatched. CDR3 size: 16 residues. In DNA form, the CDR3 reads TGTGCCAGCAGTTTCCGACAGGGTGGTAGCAATCAGCCCCAGCATTTT. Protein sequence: CASSFRQGGSNQPQHF.

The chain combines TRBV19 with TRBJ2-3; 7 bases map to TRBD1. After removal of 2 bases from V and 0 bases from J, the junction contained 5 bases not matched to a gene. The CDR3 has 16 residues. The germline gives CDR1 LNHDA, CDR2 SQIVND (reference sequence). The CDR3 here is CASSILGTVSTDTQYF. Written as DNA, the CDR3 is TGTGCCAGTAGTATACTCGGGACAGTAAGCACAGATACGCAGTATTTT.